This T cell receptor (beta chain) was captured in a study of blood T cell repertoires in COVID-19. Study-level background: Sources were T cells, B-cell-depleted T cells, or PBMCs; the material itself was cDNA or gDNA.

Living in about two dozen US areas, the participants were between roughly 18 and 90 years of age. Self-reported history from a screening survey and questionnaire set each donor's cohort. This CDR3 is built from 15 residues. V lost 4 bases, J lost 2 bases, and 5 bases stayed unmatched. The germline V gene has CDR1 SGHRS and CDR2 YFSETQ. Clones were sequenced by immunoSEQ multiplex PCR, and TCRdb holds only the in-frame ones, with some missing. The sample includes roughly 250,000 clones, approximately 83% of them seen just once. Input material: PBMCs or T cells enriched from blood (not recorded which). The sequence derives from a middle-aged woman with acute COVID-19. The rearrangement uses TRBV5-1 and TRBJ1-5; TRBD1 aligns across 8 bases. The CDR3 spells CASSLTGGGNQPQHF. CDR3 DNA sequence: TGCGCCAGCAGCCTTACAGGGGGGGGCAATCAGCCCCAGCATTTT.